A single sample is the source of the 8 T cell receptor beta chains below, sequenced in a study of shared clonotypes between healthy human individuals. Using immunoSEQ multiplex PCR, the repertoire was profiled, and TCRdb retains in-frame clones only, with some absent. This table has around 1.5 million clones, 95% to 99% appearing once. Material for sequencing was naive CD4+ T cells sorted from blood. Subset specified: CD45RA+ positively selected. Receptors originate from a man aged 25 to 45 in good health.

V gene TRBV5-1 combines with J gene TRBJ1-2; TRBD1 is a possible D gene (6 bases). CDR3 size: 12 residues. The V gene's germline CDR1 is SGHRS and CDR2 YFSETQ. V dropped 1 base and J dropped 11 bases, with 12 bases sitting between them. The CDR3 DNA sequence: TGCGCCAGCAGCTTGTTAGGGGGTTTATACACCTTC. This encodes CASSLLGGLYTF.

The J gene is TRBJ2-7, the V gene TRBV5-4; D call uncertain. The CDR3 sequence is 15 residues long. Germline CDR1 is SGHNT and CDR2 is YYREEE (reference sequence). Deletions cut 0 bases from V and 0 bases from J, with 10 bases between. This CDR3 is CASSLGVGRSYEQYF. CDR3 coding DNA: TGTGCCAGCAGCTTGGGGGTGGGCCGCTCCTACGAGCAGTACTTC.

The chain recombines TRBV5-1 with TRBJ2-5; D unclear. The CDR3 length is 13 residues. Germline-derived CDR1 and CDR2 are SGHRS and YFSETQ. V was clipped by 8 bases and J by 4 bases, with 15 bases between them. CDR3 in DNA: TGCGCCAGGCCTATCTGGGGTTCAGAGACCCAGTACTTC. Translated, it gives CARPIWGSETQYF.

The chain links TRBV10-3 to TRBJ1-1, with D maybe TRBD1 (6 bases). The CDR3 loop spans 13 amino acids. Germline CDR1 and CDR2: ENHRY and SYGVKD. Trimming shortened V by 3 bases and J by 3 bases, and 8 bases separated the two germline ends. Written as DNA, the CDR3 is TGTGCCATCAGTGAACAGGGATACACTGAAGCTTTCTTT. It codes for CAISEQGYTEAFF.

The chain carries TRBV7-9 and TRBJ1-2; D unresolved. The length of the CDR3 is 13 residues. CDR1 and CDR2 (germline): SEHNR, FQNEAQ (reference sequence). V lost 0 bases, J lost 8 bases, and 10 bases lay in between. CDR3 sequence reads: CASSLAPRWGYTF. The CDR3, as DNA: TGTGCCAGCAGCTTAGCGCCGCGGTGGGGCTACACCTTC.

The chain employs TRBV18 and TRBJ1-2, with TRBD1 identical over 8 bases. V gave up 5 bases and J gave up 7 bases; unmatched junction bases: 12. This CDR3 has 15 residues. Germline lookup yields CDR1 KGHSH and CDR2 LQKENI. For the CDR3, the DNA is TGTGCCAGCTCAACCCTAGGACAGGGAAATTCTGGCTACACCTTC. This gives the protein CASSTLGQGNSGYTF.

This clone has just a few counts. The rearrangement links TRBV15 to TRBJ2-7; D call uncertain. The CDR3 runs to 13 residues. Germline V gene data show CDR1 as LNHNV and CDR2 as YYDKDF (reference sequence). V lost 4 bases, J lost 2 bases, and 9 bases lay in between. CDR3 region: CATSTRLAYEQYF. The CDR3 DNA sequence: TGTGCCACCAGCACTCGGCTAGCCTACGAGCAGTACTTC.

The CDR3 bases are TGTGCCAGTACTCGCGGCTACGAGCAGTACTTC. It codes for CASTRGYEQYF. The chain joins TRBV19 to TRBJ2-7, with D hard to call. The CDR3 is 11 amino acids. V lost 7 bases to trimming and J lost 3 bases, with 7 bases between them. In germline, CDR1 is LNHDA, CDR2 SQIVND (reference sequence).